Each of the 18 T cell receptor beta chains below was sequenced from the same sample in a study of regulatory T cells in long-lasting Graves disease. Time point described: newly diagnosed GD, antithyroid drugs for less than 3 months. The TCR library was prepared using RNA isolated from PBMCs. For TCR beta, libraries came from iRepertoire HTBI primers and Arm-PCR of CDR3 regions. MiXCR, applied by TCRdb to the multiplex PCR reads, yields one record per CDR3 protein. The sample yields 350,000 to 500,000 distinct CDR3 sequences, about 14% seen once. This sample also belongs to another study, concerning T cells in Graves' hyperthyroidism and ophthalmopathy.

The input for sequencing was peripheral blood mononuclear cells (PBMCs), taken at new diagnosis, from a patient treated with antithyroid drugs. The receptor set was obtained from a woman aged 50 to 60 with Graves disease.

In regard to this clonotype: A much more abundant neighbour one base away suggests this may be a read error. This chain connects TRBV5-1 to TRBJ2-3; 8 positions agree with TRBD2. V shed 0 bases, J shed 1 base, and the junction held 4 bases outside the gene matches. The germline gives CDR1 SGHRS, CDR2 YFSETQ. The CDR3 has 16 residues. CDR3 coding DNA: TGCGCCAGCAGCTTGGCTCAAGCGGGAGGCACAGATACGCAGTATTTT. It is translated as CASSLAQAGGTDTQYF.

This clonotype was detected only once. The chain has TRBV18 and TRBJ2-5, with 11 bases that match TRBD2. The CDR3 loop spans 16 amino acids. Germline V gene sequence: CDR1 KGHSH, CDR2 LQKENI. V dropped 4 bases and J dropped 2; count of bases not matched to a gene: 6. The CDR3: CASSLRGLAEQETQYF. CDR3 bases: TGTGCCAGCTCACTTCGGGGACTAGCGGAACAAGAGACCCAGTACTTC. Full variable domain (remainder filled in from reference TRBV18 and TRBJ2-5): NAGVMQNPRHLVRRRGQEARLRCSPMKGHSHVYWYRQLPEEGLKFMVYLQKENIIDESGMPKERFSAEFPKEGPSILRIQQVVRGDSAAYFCASSLRGLAEQETQYFGPGTRLLVL.

Turning to this clonotype: This CDR3 is missing its conserved last phenylalanine or tryptophan, likely due to a read error. The gene calls are TRBV9 and TRBJ2-3; 7 positions match TRBD2. The ends lost 4 bases at V and 2 bases at J; junction bases unmatched: 4. CDR3 length: 14 amino acids. Looked up from germline, CDR1 is SGDLS and CDR2 is YYNGEE. CDR3 nucleotides: TGTGCCAGCAGCATGCTAGCGGACACAGATACGCAGTATCTT. Translated, it gives CASSMLADTDTQYL.

The V call is TRBV5-1, the J call TRBJ2-1, with 10 bases identical to TRBD2. The CDR3 totals 14 residues. Trimming took 2 bases from V and 12 from J; bases not matched to a gene: 8. Looked up from germline, CDR1 is SGHRS and CDR2 is YFSETQ. In DNA, the CDR3 is TGCGCCAGCAGCTTCGGACTAGCGGTTTATGGGCAGTTCTTC. It yields the protein CASSFGLAVYGQFF.

This chain's CDR3 is CASSSSGGYNYGYTF. The CDR3 region has the DNA TGTGCCAGCAGCTCCTCGGGGGGTTATAACTATGGCTACACCTTC. The V call is TRBV3-1, the J call TRBJ1-2; D might be TRBD1 (5 bases). V was trimmed by 5 bases and J by 1 base, leaving 14 bases between them. The germline gives CDR1 LGHDT, CDR2 YNNKEL (reference sequence). This CDR3 is built from 15 residues.

There are many counts of this clonotype. The CDR3 DNA is TGCGCCAGCAGCTCCGGGACAGGGGGCACGGCTTTCTTT. Its protein is CASSSGTGGTAFF. The V gene is TRBV5-1, the J gene TRBJ1-1, with 12 positions matching TRBD1. The V and J ends lost 3 bases and 11 bases, in that order; junction bases with no gene match: 5. CDR3 length: 13 residues. CDR1 SGHRS and CDR2 YFSETQ come from the germline V gene.

This clonotype was observed many times. The CDR3, as DNA: TGTGCCAGCTCACCAGTTCTTCAGAAAGATACGCAGTATTTT. Translated: CASSPVLQKDTQYF. V gene TRBV18 combines with J gene TRBJ2-3; D uncertain. CDR3 length equals 14 residues. From germline, CDR1 is KGHSH and CDR2 LQKENI. Between the trimmed V and J ends, which lost 2 bases and 5 bases, there was a span of 11 bases.

This clonotype has a handful of counts. The rearrangement uses TRBV3-1 and TRBJ1-6; D is perhaps TRBD1 (6 bases). The CDR3 is 15 residues long. The germline CDR1 and CDR2 sequences are LGHDT and YNNKEL (reference sequence). The V end lost 1 base, the J end lost 6 bases, and 10 bases lay between the germline ends. CDR3 nucleotide sequence: TGTGCCAGCAGCCAAGTCGGGGGCGGTAATTCACCCCTCCACTTT. Translated: CASSQVGGGNSPLHF.

This clonotype occurred many times. The chain uses TRBV7-8 and TRBJ1-2, with no clear D. This CDR3 contains 14 residues. Germline values: CDR1 SGHVS, CDR2 FQNEAQ. V lost 0 bases and J 5 bases, leaving 10 bases between the germline ends. This CDR3 reads CASSLALGSYGYTF. CDR3 DNA: TGTGCCAGCAGCTTAGCGCTGGGGTCTTATGGCTACACCTTC.

This clonotype showed up just a few times. The J gene is TRBJ2-2, the V gene TRBV10-3; 7 positions agree with TRBD2. This CDR3 contains 16 residues. Germline CDR1 ENHRY, CDR2 SYGVKD. With 4 bases clipped from V and 5 bases from J, the junction kept 10 bases outside the gene matches. The CDR3 reads CAISVLSLAGTGELFF. CDR3 nucleotides: TGTGCCATCAGTGTCCTTTCGTTAGCGGGTACCGGGGAGCTGTTTTTT.

This clonotype occurred many times. This chain uses TRBV7-9 with TRBJ2-5, with TRBD2 identical over 11 bases. The CDR3 runs 15 residues. The trim removed 0 bases at V and 7 bases at J, leaving 4 bases unmatched. The germline gives CDR1 SEHNR, CDR2 FQNEAQ (reference sequence). The chain's CDR3 is CASSLALAGGGTQYF. CDR3 bases: TGTGCCAGCAGCTTAGCTCTAGCGGGAGGAGGGACCCAGTACTTC.

This clonotype was counted at least ten times. V gene TRBV6-2 or TRBV6-3 combines with J gene TRBJ2-7; TRBD1 matches 7 bases. J was trimmed by 3 bases and V by 6 bases; bases with no gene match: 5. CDR3 size: 13 residues. Germline V gives CDR1 MNHEY, CDR2 SVGEGT. CDR3: CASRRQGFYEQYF. The CDR3 coding sequence is TGTGCCAGCAGGAGACAGGGTTTCTACGAGCAGTACTTC.

The chain joins TRBV7-2 to TRBJ2-2; no firm D call. The germline CDR1 and CDR2 sequences are SGHTA and FQGNSA. The CDR3 has 14 amino acids. V lost 4 bases, J lost 3 bases, and 9 bases lay in between. CDR3 region: CASSSPTDTGELFF. In nucleotides, the CDR3 is TGTGCCAGCAGCTCACCGACCGACACCGGGGAGCTGTTTTTT.

This chain uses TRBV18 with TRBJ1-2; D not certain. The CDR3 runs to 13 residues. Trimming removed 5 bases from V and 8 bases from J, with 15 bases in between. The germline CDR1 and CDR2 sequences are KGHSH and LQKENI. CDR3 amino acids: CASSSGPLVGYTF. CDR3 DNA: TGTGCCAGCTCATCCGGGCCCCTAGTCGGCTACACCTTC.

This clonotype has only a few counts. The chain has TRBV7-9 and TRBJ2-5; D may be TRBD2 (7 bases). Trimming took 5 bases from V and 3 from J, leaving 19 bases between them. From germline, CDR1 is SEHNR and CDR2 FQNEAQ (reference sequence). This CDR3 has 16 amino acids. CDR3 region: CASSRQRRGGEETQYF. The CDR3, as DNA: TGTGCCAGCAGCCGCCAACGGAGGGGGGGCGAAGAGACCCAGTACTTC.

This clonotype came up many times. V and J are TRBV27 and TRBJ2-1; 7 nucleotides line up with TRBD2. The V and J ends lost 3 bases and 0 bases, in that order; junction bases with no gene match: 5. This CDR3 is built from 16 residues. The germline CDR1 and CDR2 sequences are MNHEY and SMNVEV (reference sequence). The CDR3 is CASSFMSGASYNEQFF. The CDR3 bases are TGTGCCAGCAGTTTTATGAGCGGGGCCTCCTACAATGAGCAGTTCTTC.

There are many counts of this clonotype. This chain links TRBV12-3 or TRBV12-4 with TRBJ2-2, with 11 positions matching TRBD2. The CDR3 runs to 15 residues. The V segment lost 6 bases and the J segment 2 bases; nucleotides outside the gene matches: 2. CDR3 DNA: TGTGCCAGCAGCAGACTAGCGGGAAACACCGGGGAGCTGTTTTTT. Translating it yields CASSRLAGNTGELFF.

Ten or more counts support this clonotype. The chain joins TRBV12-3 or TRBV12-4 to TRBJ1-5; tentative D call: TRBD1 (6 bases). Trimming removed 6 bases from V and 7 bases from J, with 13 bases in between. This CDR3 has 13 amino acids. CDR3 sequence (DNA): TGTGCCAGCAGATACAGGGAGATCCAGCCCCAGCATTTT. Translating it yields CASRYREIQPQHF.